Shown below are 7 T cell receptor beta chains from a single sample sequenced in a study of T-cell reconstitution after alpha-beta-depleted transplantation in children (dated by TCRdb to 2016 to 2018). Library prep was done by PCR. Sequencing was performed on an Illumina HiSeq 2500. TCR libraries were prepared with molecular barcoding, using unique molecular identifiers to normalize TCRbeta repertoire quantification. Using fastp trimming at Q25 and MiXCR clonotype assembly, TCRdb reanalyzed the public sequencing data and kept in-frame beta chains. Rows with a matching CDR3 protein are joined into one entry that keeps the most common DNA and genes. The sample has around 78,000 distinct CDR3 sequences on record, 13% to 15% of them singletons. About 26% of the sample is held by the ten biggest clonotypes. What the treatment or condition label conveys for this sample: allogeneic hematopoietic cell transplantation with graft depleted of TCRalphabeta T cells and CD19 B cells.

Here the sequenced sample was PBMCs, mostly from graft donor cells, taken 180 days after TCRalphabeta/CD19-depleted stem cell transplant. The receptors were gathered from a male patient aged 2-15 years who had a stem cell transplant for acute lymphoblastic leukemia, so the T cells may come from the graft donor.

V and J are TRBV4-2 and TRBJ2-5; 7 bases are shared with TRBD2. Germline lookup yields CDR1 LGHNA and CDR2 YNFKEQ. This CDR3 contains 14 residues. V lost 3 bases, J lost 4 bases, and 5 bases stayed unmatched. Written as DNA, the CDR3 is TGTGCCAGCAGCCAGGGGGGGGTTCCAGAGACCCAGTACTTC. Amino acid sequence: CASSQGGVPETQYF.

This clonotype was detected only a few times. This chain links TRBV29-1 with TRBJ2-2, with D possibly called TRBD1 or TRBD2 (5 bases each). Trimming shortened V by 6 bases and J by 4 bases, and 18 bases separated the two germline ends. CDR3 length: 15 residues. CDR1 SQVTM and CDR2 ANQGSEA come from the germline V gene. The CDR3 DNA reads as TGCAGCGTGCGAAGGTGGGACCATGGCACCGGGGAGCTGTTTTTT. It encodes CSVRRWDHGTGELFF.

This clonotype occurred many times. The J gene is TRBJ2-1, the V gene TRBV5-1; no firm D call. The length of the CDR3 is 14 residues. V was shortened by 2 bases and J by 4 bases, with 10 bases between the two germline ends. The germline V gene has CDR1 SGHRS and CDR2 YFSETQ. The CDR3 DNA reads as TGCGCCAGCAGCTTCCCTCGGGCATACAATGAGCAGTTCTTC. Amino acids: CASSFPRAYNEQFF.

This clonotype was seen repeatedly, ten times or more. The rearrangement joins TRBV5-1 to TRBJ2-5, with D hard to call. Trimming took off 0 bases at V and 5 bases at J, with 8 bases between the two ends. The CDR3 has 13 amino acids. The germline CDR1 and CDR2 sequences are SGHRS and YFSETQ. The CDR3: CASSLAGLETQYF. In nucleotides, the CDR3 is TGCGCCAGCAGCTTGGCCGGGCTTGAGACCCAGTACTTC.

This sequence joins TRBV7-2 and TRBJ2-3, with D tentatively TRBD2 (6 bases). The CDR3 loop spans 15 amino acids. Germline V gives CDR1 SGHTA, CDR2 FQGNSA. Trimming took 1 base from V and 5 from J, leaving 13 bases between them. The CDR3 DNA reads as TGTGCCAGCAGCTTAGGGGCGGGGTTAGTAGATACGCAGTATTTT. Protein: CASSLGAGLVDTQYF.

The chain joins TRBV9 to TRBJ2-1; 12 bases fit TRBD2. V lost 0 bases, J lost 10 bases, and 8 bases stayed unmatched. The CDR3 totals 16 residues. Germline assignment: CDR1 SGDLS and CDR2 YYNGEE. In DNA form, the CDR3 reads TGTGCCAGCAGCGTAGGACTAGCGGGGGTCTATTTGGAGCAGTTCTTC. Amino acids: CASSVGLAGVYLEQFF. The whole variable domain, filled in from reference TRBV9 and TRBJ2-1, reads DSGVTQTPKHLITATGQRVTLRCSPRSGDLSVYWYQQSLDQGLQFLIQYYNGEERAKGNILERFSAQQFPDLHSELNLSSLELGDSALYFCASSVGLAGVYLEQFFGPGTRLTVL.

This clonotype was seen repeatedly, ten times or more. CDR3 nucleotides: TGCAGTGCCCGGGGGGGGGTGTTGGTCAAAAACATTCAGTACTTC. Residues: CSARGGVLVKNIQYF. The chain has TRBV20-1 and TRBJ2-4, with TRBD2 identical over 8 bases. Germline loops: CDR1 DFQATT, CDR2 SNEGSKA (reference sequence). This CDR3 comprises 15 residues. J gave up 3 bases and V 6 bases, and 10 bases lay outside the gene matches.